The rows below give T cell receptor beta chains drawn from one sample of a study of shared clonotypes between healthy human individuals. The assay was immunoSEQ multiplex PCR, and TCRdb's table has in-frame clones only and misses some. The sample gives about 820,000 clones, 80% to 95% of which show up once; around 24% is in the top ten. Sequenced input: naive CD8+ T cells sorted from blood. The receptors here all came from a man aged 30-40 years in good health. Each CDR3 is given with its conserved first and last residue. Each record gives: D gene, J gene, V gene, CDR3 DNA, CDR3 protein. A D gene is named only where the DNA matches it firmly.

>.|TRBJ1-2|TRBV6-5
TGTGCCAGCAGCCCAGGGGTTGGCTATGGCTACACCTTC
CASSPGVGYGYTF
>TRBD2|TRBJ2-7|TRBV27
TGTGCCAGCAGTTCCAGCGGGGGAGGTTCGTACGAGCAGTACTTC
CASSSSGGGSYEQYF
>.|TRBJ2-1|TRBV27
TGTGCCAGCAGTCCCCTCGATGAGCAGTTCTTC
CASSPLDEQFF
>TRBD2|TRBJ2-1|TRBV7-2
TGTGCCAGCAGAACTAGCGGGGTTTACAATGAGCAGTTCTTC
CASRTSGVYNEQFF
>.|TRBJ2-7|TRBV7-9
TGTGCCAGCAGCGCCCCAAGTCACGAGCAGTACTTC
CASSAPSHEQYF
>TRBD2|TRBJ2-3|TRBV5-4
TGTGCCAGCAGCTTCGGGAGGGGAGGGGATACGCAGTATTTT
CASSFGRGGDTQYF
>.|TRBJ1-2|TRBV29-1
TGCAGCGGGCAAGTAGAGGAGGGTTTTAACTATGGCTACACCTTC
CSGQVEEGFNYGYTF
>.|TRBJ2-1|TRBV29-1
TGCAGCGTTGATACAGGGCGAGCCTACAATGAGCAGTTCTTC
CSVDTGRAYNEQFF
>.|TRBJ1-1|TRBV19
TGTGCCAGTAGTATTATGTGGAACACTGAAGCTTTCTTT
CASSIMWNTEAFF
>.|TRBJ1-2|TRBV27
TGTGCCAGCAGTCCAGGGTCGAACTATGGCTACACCTTC
CASSPGSNYGYTF
>.|TRBJ2-5|TRBV10-3
TGTGCCATCAGTGGGGGTCGGGAGACCCAGTACTTC
CAISGGRETQYF
>TRBD2|TRBJ2-1|TRBV27
TGTGCCAGCACCCGGGCTAGCGGCCCCAATGAGCAGTTCTTC
CASTRASGPNEQFF
>.|TRBJ2-1|TRBV30
TGTGCCTGGAGTGTAGGGTCGGCGGAATGGCAGTTCTTC
CAWSVGSAEWQFF
>.|TRBJ2-1|TRBV2
TGTGCCAGCAACGGAGCTAATGAGCAGTTCTTC
CASNGANEQFF
>.|TRBJ1-1|TRBV10-2
TGCGCCAGCAGGGACGACAGGTCGGGTAAGAACACTGAAGCTTTCTTT
CASRDDRSGKNTEAFF
>TRBD2|TRBJ2-1|TRBV11-2
TGTGCCAGCAGCTTGCGCCTAGCGGATTACAATGAGCAGTTCTTC
CASSLRLADYNEQFF
>.|TRBJ2-5|TRBV2
TGTGCCAGCAGGCCCCCTGGGGAAGAGACCCAGTACTTC
CASRPPGEETQYF
>TRBD1|TRBJ2-7|TRBV5-1
TGCGCCAGCACGACCGGGACAGGGACCTACGAGCAGTACTTC
CASTTGTGTYEQYF
>.|TRBJ2-1|TRBV4-1
TGCGCCAGCAGCCCCGTCCGTGAATTAAGCTCCTACAATGAGCAGTTCTTC
CASSPVRELSSYNEQFF
>TRBD1|TRBJ1-2|TRBV6-6
TGTGCCAGCAGTTCGGAGACAGGGATGGTCTATGGCTACACCTTC
CASSSETGMVYGYTF